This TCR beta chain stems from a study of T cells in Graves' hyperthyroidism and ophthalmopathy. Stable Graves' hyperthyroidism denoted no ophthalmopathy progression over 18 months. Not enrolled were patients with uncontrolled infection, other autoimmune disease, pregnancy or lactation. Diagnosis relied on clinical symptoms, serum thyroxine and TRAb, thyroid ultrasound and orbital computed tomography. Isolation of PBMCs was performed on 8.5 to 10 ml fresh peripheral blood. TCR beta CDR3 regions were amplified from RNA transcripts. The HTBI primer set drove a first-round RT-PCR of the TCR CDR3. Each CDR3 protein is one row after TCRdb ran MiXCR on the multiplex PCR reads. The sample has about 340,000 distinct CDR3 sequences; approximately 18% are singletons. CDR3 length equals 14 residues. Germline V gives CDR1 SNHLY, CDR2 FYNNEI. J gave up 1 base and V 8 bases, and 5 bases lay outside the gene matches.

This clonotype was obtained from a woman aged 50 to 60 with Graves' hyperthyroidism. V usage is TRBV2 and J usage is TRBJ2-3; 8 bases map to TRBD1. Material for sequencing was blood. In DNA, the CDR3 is TGTGCCAGCTCGACAGGGGTGGGCACAGATACGCAGTATTTT. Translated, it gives CASSTGVGTDTQYF.